This TCR beta chain stems from a study of a mutant IDH1 vaccine in newly diagnosed glioma. Turning to the study itself: Investigators started vaccination 4-6 weeks after radiotherapy alone, or with temozolomide cycles. Broader study findings: Immune responses arising from the vaccine appeared in more than 80% of patients.

Germline V gene lookup returns CDR1 MDHEN and CDR2 SYDVKM. V was clipped by 5 bases and J by 1 base, with 14 bases between them. The CDR3 contains 15 residues. Time point indicated: week 5, during vaccination. In every dose of vaccine, 300 ug of mutant IDH1 20-mer peptide was given alongside topical imiquimod. The assay was immunoSEQ multiplex PCR, and TCRdb's table has in-frame clones only and misses some. Found here are 30,000 to 40,000 clones, about 80% of them singletons; the top ten hold roughly 22%. Remarks on this clone: What it binds is unknown.

The sequence was collected from a man between 25 and 39 years old with glioma. J is TRBJ1-1 and V is TRBV28; unclear D gene. The sample here was PBMCs, taken from a glioma patient whose treatment included an IDH1 peptide vaccine. The CDR3 protein is CASSPSGPRNTEAFF. The CDR3 nucleotides read TGTGCCAGCAGTCCCTCCGGGCCTCGGAACACTGAAGCTTTCTTT.